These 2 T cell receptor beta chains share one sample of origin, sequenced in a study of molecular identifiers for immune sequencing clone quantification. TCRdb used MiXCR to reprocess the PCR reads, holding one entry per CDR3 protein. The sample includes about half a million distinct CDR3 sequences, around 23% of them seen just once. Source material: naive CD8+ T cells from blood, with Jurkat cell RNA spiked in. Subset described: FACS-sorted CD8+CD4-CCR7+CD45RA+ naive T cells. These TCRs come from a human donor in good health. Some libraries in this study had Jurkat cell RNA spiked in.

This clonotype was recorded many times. Written as DNA, the CDR3 is TGTGCCAGCAGCTTAATGGAGTACGAGCAGTACTTC. Amino acid sequence: CASSLMEYEQYF. The chain joins TRBV7-6 to TRBJ2-7, with D uncertain. This CDR3 contains 12 residues. Deletions cut 2 bases from V and 4 bases from J, with 6 bases between. Per the germline V gene, CDR1 is SGHVS and CDR2 is FNYEAQ.

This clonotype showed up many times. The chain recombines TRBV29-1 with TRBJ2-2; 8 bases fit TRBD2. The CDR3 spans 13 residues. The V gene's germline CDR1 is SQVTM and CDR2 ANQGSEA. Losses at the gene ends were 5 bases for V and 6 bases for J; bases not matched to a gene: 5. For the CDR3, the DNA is TGCAGCGTTTATGGCGGGAGGCCCGGGGAGCTGTTTTTT. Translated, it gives CSVYGGRPGELFF.